The T cell receptor beta chain under discussion was sequenced for a study of T cells expressing NK-cell markers. Scientists made TCR beta cDNA using 5'RACE template switching with UMIs. With the 5' RACE reads reprocessed, TCRdb shows one record per CDR3 protein and no DNA. The sample includes around 550,000 distinct CDR3 sequences. General observations from the study: The share of CD8+ T cells held by dominant NKG2C+ clonotypes was roughly 1.0-8% in roughly 6 donors. Specificity for HCMV among expanded NKG2C+ T cell clones was not established. In a few donors, dominant clonotypes made up roughly 28.3-65% of CD3+CD56-NKG2C+ cells.

CDR3 length: 16 amino acids. The germline V gene has CDR1 SGHTA and CDR2 FQGNSA. For this clonotype: Antigen specificity is unknown.

The gene calls are TRBV7-2 and TRBJ1-2; the D gene TCRdb calls, TRBD1, cannot be checked with no DNA. Input material: blood T cells: a sorted CD56 or NKG2C T cell subset, CD4+ or CD8+ T cells, or bulk PBMC T cells (not recorded which). The TCR comes from a man between 18 and 29 years old in good health. The CDR3 spells CASSLRAGAKLGGYTF.